The 25 T cell receptor beta chains listed next were all sequenced from one sample in a study of T-cell reconstitution after alpha-beta-depleted transplantation in children. A TCRbeta library incorporating unique molecular identifiers was prepared. MiXCR, applied by TCRdb to the PCR reads, yields one record per CDR3 protein. The sample carries approximately 290,000 distinct CDR3 sequences, around 10% recorded once. This specimen was peripheral blood, taken 180 days after TCRalphabeta/CD19-depleted stem cell transplant. The receptor source for this set is a male patient under 10 years old who had a stem cell transplant for chronic granulomatous disease, so the T cells may come from the graft donor.

This clonotype was counted at least ten times. V gene TRBV28 combines with J gene TRBJ2-7, with TRBD1 as a possible D gene (6 bases). The V end lost 4 bases, the J end lost 3 bases, and 13 bases lay between the germline ends. Germline CDR1 is MDHEN and CDR2 is SYDVKM. The CDR3 loop spans 14 amino acids. The CDR3 region has the DNA TGTGCCAGCAGTTCCCTAGGGGGAAACTACGAGCAGTACTTC. Protein sequence: CASSSLGGNYEQYF.

The sample holds many counts of this clonotype. The rearrangement uses TRBV5-5 and TRBJ2-7; D gene uncertain. Trimming removed 3 bases from V and 3 bases from J, with 10 bases in between. This CDR3 spans 13 amino acids. From germline, CDR1 is SGHKS and CDR2 YYEKEE (reference sequence). This CDR3 reads CASSSGLGYEQYF. CDR3 DNA: TGTGCCAGCAGCTCCGGGTTGGGCTACGAGCAGTACTTC.

In its sample, this clonotype was seen many times. The rearrangement links TRBV27 to TRBJ2-5; 10 bases line up with TRBD2. Germline V gene lookup returns CDR1 MNHEY and CDR2 SMNVEV (reference sequence). J gave up 4 bases and V 6 bases, and 5 bases lay outside the gene matches. The CDR3 sequence is 14 residues long. This CDR3 is CASSGLAVGETQYF. As DNA, the CDR3 is TGTGCCAGCAGCGGACTAGCGGTTGGAGAGACCCAGTACTTC.

Note on this clonotype: Since a much larger clone is just one base distant, this may be a read error. CDR3 protein: CAISLEVAGLEYF. The CDR3 DNA reads TGTGCCATCAGTTTAGAAGTAGCGGGCCTGGAGTACTTC. V is TRBV12-3 or TRBV12-4 and J is TRBJ2-7, with TRBD2 matching 7 bases. The CDR3 consists of 13 residues.

The sample holds many counts of this clonotype. The chain employs TRBV12-3 or TRBV12-4 and TRBJ2-1; 9 positions agree with TRBD2. The J segment lost 15 bases and the V segment lost 4 bases, leaving 13 bases of the junction unmatched. The CDR3 has 14 amino acids. CDR3 sequence reads: CASSYSGLAGLPFF. CDR3 nucleotides: TGTGCCAGCAGTTACTCTGGCCTAGCGGGATTACCGTTCTTC.

This clonotype has at least ten counts. Here the CDR3 omits its conserved ending phenylalanine or tryptophan, so a read error is the likely source. CDR3 sequence (DNA): TGCAGTGCTAGAGATCTTCAGGGCCCTGATCAGCCCCAGCATTCT. Protein product: CSARDLQGPDQPQHS. This chain links TRBV20-1 with TRBJ1-5, with D possibly being TRBD1 (5 bases). Germline CDR1 is DFQATT and CDR2 is SNEGSKA (reference sequence). This CDR3 comprises 15 residues. Trimming cost V 0 bases and J 5 bases, with 14 bases left between them.

This clonotype was counted ten times or more. Here the CDR3 DNA reads TGTGCCAGCAGTTTTTCAGATGAGCAGTTCTTC. This sequence encodes CASSFSDEQFF. The chain combines TRBV28 with TRBJ2-1; D is uncertain. Deletions cut 3 bases from V and 8 bases from J, with 5 bases between. CDR1 and CDR2 (germline): MDHEN, SYDVKM. This CDR3 spans 11 amino acids.

This clonotype was seen ten or more times. V gene TRBV5-1 combines with J gene TRBJ2-7; D gene ambiguous. This CDR3 contains 14 residues. Trimming took off 0 bases at V and 2 bases at J, with 9 bases between the two ends. Germline lookup yields CDR1 SGHRS and CDR2 YFSETQ. CDR3 coding DNA: TGCGCCAGCAGCTTGGCAGCTGGGACCTACGAGCAGTACTTC. Translating it yields CASSLAAGTYEQYF.

This clonotype was seen many times. The CDR3 DNA sequence: TGTGCCACTTCTAGGGGGTGGCATGAGCAGTTCTTC. Its protein product is CATSRGWHEQFF. This rearrangement joins TRBV14 to TRBJ2-1, with D maybe TRBD1 (6 bases). Germline lookup yields CDR1 SGHDN and CDR2 FVKESK. The CDR3 loop spans 12 amino acids. The V end lost 10 bases, the J end lost 8 bases, and 15 bases lay between the germline ends.

This clonotype was observed many times. This chain joins TRBV4-3 and TRBJ2-7; 8 positions agree with TRBD1. Germline CDR1 and CDR2: LGHNA and YSLEER. This CDR3 region has 15 residues. Trimming took 3 bases from V and 5 from J; bases not matched to a gene: 9. This chain's CDR3 is CASSQEQGVGHEQYF. As DNA, the CDR3 is TGCGCCAGCAGCCAGGAACAGGGGGTAGGCCACGAGCAGTACTTC.

In this sample, this clonotype turned up many times. This chain joins TRBV20-1 and TRBJ2-1; 13 bases are shared with TRBD2. V lost 5 bases to trimming and J lost 9 bases; unmatched junction nucleotides: 10. The CDR3 is 15 amino acids. Germline V gene sequence: CDR1 DFQATT, CDR2 SNEGSKA (reference sequence). The CDR3 DNA is TGCAGTGCTGGACTAGCGGGAGAGGTTCGTAGTGAGCAGTTCTTC. The encoded protein is CSAGLAGEVRSEQFF.

This clonotype appeared many times. This chain joins TRBV7-2 and TRBJ1-2; TRBD1 matches at 7 bases. Germline CDR1 and CDR2: SGHTA and FQGNSA. This CDR3 is 14 amino acids long. V shed 2 bases and J 7 bases; nucleotides not matched to a gene: 7. The CDR3 DNA follows: TGTGCCAGCAGCTTACCCAGGGGGGTCAGTGGCTACACCTTC. Residues: CASSLPRGVSGYTF.

Details on this clonotype: A read error is possible here, since a much larger clone lies one base away. The chain links TRBV6-1 to TRBJ1-5; tentative D call: TRBD1 (6 bases). Per germline, CDR1 MNHNS and CDR2 SASEGT. The ends were cut back, 9 bases at V and 4 bases at J, with 13 bases in the middle. This CDR3 contains 13 residues. CDR3 in DNA: TGTGCCAGTAAGACAGGCGTGAATCAGCCCCAGCATTTT. It yields the protein CASKTGVNQPQHF.

This clonotype was seen at least ten times. The V and J genes are TRBV12-3 or TRBV12-4 and TRBJ2-6; no firm D call. Trimming shortened V by 3 bases and J by 0 bases, and 12 bases separated the two germline ends. This CDR3 spans 17 amino acids. The CDR3 protein is CASSLLIADSGANVLTF. DNA for the CDR3: TGTGCCAGCAGTTTGCTGATCGCGGACTCTGGGGCCAACGTCCTGACTTTC.

This clonotype came up many times. The chain uses TRBV5-1 and TRBJ2-7, with 11 positions matching TRBD2. Losses at the gene ends were 3 bases for V and 3 bases for J; bases not matched to a gene: 5. This CDR3 is 15 amino acids long. Germline lookup yields CDR1 SGHRS and CDR2 YFSETQ. The CDR3, as DNA: TGCGCCAGCAGCTGGGGACTAGCGGTCCTCTACGAGCAGTACTTC. Translating gives CASSWGLAVLYEQYF.

In this sample, this clonotype turned up many times. The chain couples TRBV29-1 to TRBJ2-7; 9 nucleotides line up with TRBD1. The CDR3 is 12 amino acids. The V and J ends lost 4 bases and 5 bases, in that order; junction bases with no gene match: 3. Germline CDR1 SQVTM, CDR2 ANQGSEA. The CDR3 DNA reads as TGCAGCGTTGTGCGACAGGGGGACGAGCAGTACTTC. Its protein product is CSVVRQGDEQYF.

In its sample, this clonotype was seen a few times. This clone may be a read error of a much larger clone one base away. The chain is built from TRBV30 and TRBJ2-4; the D is unclear. Germline V lookup: CDR1 GTSNPN, CDR2 SVGIG (reference sequence). This CDR3 comprises 12 residues. Trimming took 6 bases from V and 8 from J, leaving 14 bases between them. CDR3 sequence (DNA): TGTGCCTGTAGCCCAAATACGGACATTCAGTACTTC. As protein: CACSPNTDIQYF. Together with reference TRBV30 and TRBJ2-4, the CDR3 gives the full variable domain: SQTIHQWPATLVQPVGSPLSLECTVEGTSNPNLYWYRQAAGRGLQLLFYSVGIGQISSEVPQNLSASRPQDRQFILSSKKLLLSDSGFYLCACSPNTDIQYFGAGTRLSVL.

A remark on this clonotype: A much bigger clone sits one base away, suggesting this may be a read error. The chain carries TRBV28 and TRBJ2-7, with TRBD1 identical over 7 bases. CDR3 length: 15 residues. The germline V gene encodes CDR1 MDHEN and CDR2 SYDVKM. V was pared by 7 bases and J by 4 bases, with 13 bases of the junction left unmatched. CDR3 sequence: CASNITGTALYEQYF. In DNA, the CDR3 is TGTGCCAGCAACATAACCGGGACAGCGCTGTACGAGCAGTACTTC.

This clonotype occurred many times. The chain combines TRBV6-1 with TRBJ2-1; 8 bases fit TRBD2. The CDR3 runs to 14 residues. CDR1 and CDR2 (germline): MNHNS, SASEGT. V gave up 8 bases and J gave up 4 bases; unmatched junction bases: 7. This chain's CDR3 is CASGLAGLYNEQFF. CDR3 bases: TGTGCCAGCGGATTAGCGGGGCTTTACAATGAGCAGTTCTTC.

In its sample, this clonotype was seen many times. The chain combines TRBV5-5 with TRBJ1-3; perhaps TRBD1 as D (5 bases). The CDR3 has 15 amino acids. V was clipped by 5 bases and J by 2 bases, with 14 bases between them. Germline loops: CDR1 SGHKS, CDR2 YYEKEE (reference sequence). The CDR3 DNA is TGTGCCAGCAGTGTCACAGGCCCTACTGGAAACACCATATATTTT. It translates to CASSVTGPTGNTIYF.

The V gene is TRBV28, the J gene TRBJ2-1; TRBD2 matches 10 bases. CDR3 length equals 17 residues. Trimming at V came to 1 base and at J to 3 bases, leaving 6 bases not matched to a gene. The germline V gene encodes CDR1 MDHEN and CDR2 SYDVKM. The CDR3 DNA is TGTGCCAGCAGTTTATTACCTAGCGGGAGTATCTACAATGAGCAGTTCTTC. Translating it yields CASSLLPSGSIYNEQFF.

This clonotype was counted at least ten times. CDR3 amino acids: CASSFVGTGNTIYF. The DNA for the CDR3 is TGTGCCAGCAGCTTTGTGGGGACTGGAAACACCATATATTTT. The rearrangement joins TRBV5-6 to TRBJ1-3; no clear D gene. The germline V gene encodes CDR1 SGHDT and CDR2 YYEEEE. Trimming pared 2 bases from V and 2 bases from J, leaving 8 bases between. The length of the CDR3 is 14 residues.

This clonotype was observed at least ten times. The CDR3 coding sequence is TGTGCCAGCAGTTGGGGGGGGATGGGGGCGCCTCAGCCCCAGCATTTT. Translated: CASSWGGMGAPQPQHF. J is TRBJ1-5 and V is TRBV12-3 or TRBV12-4; D may be TRBD1 (6 bases). Trimming took 4 bases from V and 6 from J, leaving 19 bases between them. This CDR3 is built from 16 residues.

The sample holds many counts of this clonotype. V and J are TRBV20-1 and TRBJ2-2; perhaps TRBD2 as D (6 bases). Germline-derived CDR1 and CDR2 are DFQATT and SNEGSKA (reference sequence). This CDR3 has 14 residues. The germline V and J ends were trimmed by 0 bases and 4 bases, with 9 bases remaining between them. The CDR3 region is CSAREYGSTGELFF. In nucleotides, the CDR3 is TGCAGTGCTAGAGAATACGGGAGCACCGGGGAGCTGTTTTTT.

Ten or more counts support this clonotype. The V gene is TRBV28, the J gene TRBJ1-2; 9 bases line up with TRBD1. This CDR3 is built from 12 residues. Germline CDR1 is MDHEN and CDR2 is SYDVKM. V gave up 6 bases and J gave up 8 bases; unmatched junction bases: 4. CDR3 DNA: TGTGCCAGCAGGTGGGACAGGGACGGCTACACCTTC. This sequence encodes CASRWDRDGYTF.